Included here is one TCR beta chain sequence, with context. This clone has just a few counts. Its antigen is currently not known. The record has no base qualities; no much larger clone is one base away. The donors were healthy, HIV-negative adults with no recently reported acute infections or vaccinations. Only Caucasian adults living in Nashville, Tennessee, USA were represented among the donors. CD4+ T cells were enriched by magnetic negative selection, after which naive cells were positively selected on CD45RA and the negative fraction was taken as the memory subset. Blood was obtained by leukapheresis, after which PBMCs were separated by Ficoll-Histopaque density gradient centrifugation and cryopreserved in liquid nitrogen vapor phase. Purity and quantity of every magnetically sorted T cell population were checked by analytical flow cytometry. Genomic DNA was isolated from every sorted fraction and measured by UV absorbance on a Nanodrop 2000c.

These data originate in a study of shared clonotypes between healthy human individuals (dated by TCRdb to 2018 to 2020). For the wider study: The cohort comprised a couple of women and three men aged 18 to 49 years. To increase sequencing depth and limit assay-specific biases, TCR repertoire library preparation and sequencing were carried out by different laboratories using diverse techniques. For each donor, three plates each were used for CD4 naive and CD4 memory, two plates were used for CD8 naive, and one plate was used for CD8 memory. Blood TCR repertoires of several healthy adults were deeply sequenced to estimate repertoire size and the extent of clonotype sharing between individuals. Between about 0.8 and 9 billion PBMCs per donor were obtained by leukapheresis.

Using the deep immunoSEQ assay, multiplex PCR amplified TCR CDR3 regions from genomic DNA. Extracted genomic DNA from each cell subset was spread evenly across all wells of several immunoSEQ 96-well plates, with each plate serving as a replicate. For sorted subsets, each replicate PCR was loaded with 200 ng genomic DNA, equivalent to 32,000 or so T cell genomes. Purified libraries were measured with a Qubit 3.0 fluorometer, size-checked on a Bioanalyzer 2100, and measured again with the KAPA Library Quantification kit. Every immunoSEQ 96-well plate was sequenced on a separate single-read 150-cycle Illumina NextSeq 550 flow cell. As for how the authors treated the data: Because the immunoSEQ output held only junctional sequences and lacked quality scores, the filtering could not match the filtering applied to full-length reads. To assign V/J genes and CDR3, sequences were annotated against IMGT germline references using PyIR, a Python wrapper for IgBLAST v1.9. Any read was removed if the V/J assignment was weak (E-value above 1e-6), the CDR3 was missing, or the read contained stop codons, out-of-frame junctions, or ambiguous translated residues. V3J clonotypes were defined as sequences sharing an identical inferred V gene, J gene, and CDR3 amino acid sequence. To compute the percentage overlap between repertoires, the number of shared unique clonotypes was divided by the size of the smaller repertoire. Three approaches were used to assess repertoire richness: RTK rarefaction, the Chao1 estimator, and Recon v2.1 estimates of unobserved clonotypes. Generation probabilities were computed with OLGA for all TCRbeta clonotypes obtained by the gDNA method from several donors. TCRdb took this table from immuneACCESS and kept in-frame rearrangements with V and J called. Such tables lack part of the clones; where checked against another copy, unresolved V genes explain under half of the gap, and the rest is unexplained. V and J calls and clone size are given by that table; D and trimming were obtained from the DNA. Here the sample has about a million clones; around 77% occur a single time. Of the sample, over 0.8% is held by the ten largest clones.

The CDR3 goes from the cysteine to the phenylalanine over 15 residues. The CDR3 DNA has 45 bases and is translated from base 1. V is pruned by 1 base and J by 6 bases, leaving 6 bases of the junction without a gene match. Reading the germline V gene (reference sequence) gives CDR1 SGHNT and CDR2 YYREEE. Results the study describes overall, beyond this receptor: Because the study included a small number of donors, the genetic and exposure-history diversity represented was limited. Sampling was restricted to blood, and TCR repertoires in tissue are likely to differ from TCR repertoires in blood. Pairwise subsampling led to the expectation that sequencing depth would affect the degree of clonotype sharing among donors. Incomplete sequencing was indicated by rarefaction of sorted-subset datasets, despite the large sequencing depth. About 5% of naive CD4, 3.5% of naive CD8, approximately 2.2% of memory CD4, and about 0.4% of memory CD8 clonotypes were shared across several donors. Higher generation probabilities were observed for clonotypes shared by all four sorted-subset donors than for non-shared clonotypes. Naive subsets generally had larger estimated clonotype richness than memory subsets.

This TCR came from a man younger than 30 in good health. Some clones in this sample may be carry-over from other donors' samples. Sequencing was done on a sample of memory CD4+ T cells from PBMCs. Interpreted using the paper, the cell subset or site label stands for: CD45RA-negative fraction. The chain couples TRBV5-4 to TRBJ2-7; 11 central nucleotides agree with TRBD2. For the CDR3, the sequence is CASSLISGRAVEQYF. In nucleotide form, the sequence is TGTGCCAGCAGCTTGATTAGCGGGAGGGCCGTCGAGCAGTACTTC.